The 27 T cell receptor beta chains below all came from one sample that was sequenced in a study of cytomegalovirus exposure and HLA in healthy donors. Both 60 Vbeta primers and 13 Jbeta primers went into the PCR. Profiling relied on immunoSEQ multiplex PCR, and the TCRdb table lists in-frame clones only, not all of them. The sample yields 35,000 to 45,000 clones, approximately 47% seen once. The source material was PBMCs. The receptor source for this set is a man aged 55 to 70 in good health and CMV-seronegative.

This clone has only a few counts. The chain combines TRBV5-1 with TRBJ1-1; D gene uncertain. The germline V and J ends were trimmed by 2 bases and 0 bases, with 5 bases remaining between them. The CDR3 totals 13 residues. The germline V gene has CDR1 SGHRS and CDR2 YFSETQ. The CDR3 region has the DNA TGCGCCAGCAGCTTTTCGGTGAACACTGAAGCTTTCTTT. It codes for CASSFSVNTEAFF.

This clone occurred a few times. The chain has TRBV7-9 and TRBJ2-1; a possible D gene is TRBD2 (6 bases). The CDR3 runs 16 residues. V was cut by 5 bases and J by 2 bases, with 16 bases left in between. CDR1 and CDR2 from the germline V gene are SEHNR and FQNEAQ (reference sequence). The CDR3 bases are TGTGCCAGCAGCCCATTTGGTAGCGGTACCTACAATGAGCAGTTCTTC. This translates into CASSPFGSGTYNEQFF. Together with reference TRBV7-9 and TRBJ2-1, the CDR3 gives the full variable domain: DTGVSQNPRHKITKRGQNVTFRCDPISEHNRLYWYRQTLGQGPEFLTYFQNEAQLEKSRLLSDRFSAERPKGSFSTLEIQRTEQGDSAMYLCASSPFGSGTYNEQFFGPGTRLTVL.

This clone has a handful of counts. This chain uses TRBV5-1 with TRBJ1-4, with D possibly TRBD1 on 5 matching bases. From germline, CDR1 is SGHRS and CDR2 YFSETQ. V was cut by 1 base and J by 7 bases, with 11 bases left in between. The CDR3 spans 14 residues. DNA for the CDR3: TGCGCCAGCAGCTTGAAATCAGGGTTTGAAAAACTGTTTTTT. This sequence encodes CASSLKSGFEKLFF.

The gene calls are TRBV6-1 and TRBJ1-4; TRBD1 aligns across 9 bases. J gave up 5 bases and V 5 bases, and 6 bases lay outside the gene matches. Germline CDR1 MNHNS, CDR2 SASEGT. The CDR3 runs to 15 residues. The CDR3 spells CASSNHRGPNEKLFF. Here the CDR3 DNA reads TGTGCCAGCAGTAACCACAGGGGGCCGAATGAAAAACTGTTTTTT.

The gene calls are TRBV7-2 and TRBJ1-1, with D perhaps matching TRBD1 (5 bases). The V and J ends lost 2 bases and 4 bases respectively, with 8 bases between them. The CDR3 totals 13 residues. Germline values: CDR1 SGHTA, CDR2 FQGNSA. This CDR3 is CASSLRQGTEAFF. The CDR3 DNA reads as TGTGCCAGCAGCTTACGCCAGGGCACTGAAGCTTTCTTT.

The chain joins TRBV14 to TRBJ1-6; D might be TRBD1 (5 bases). This CDR3 is 14 amino acids long. Germline lookup yields CDR1 SGHDN and CDR2 FVKESK. Trimming removed 6 bases at V and 3 bases at J, with 9 bases between. CDR3 residues: CASSLDSYNSPLHF. In nucleotides, the CDR3 is TGTGCCAGCAGTCTAGACAGCTATAATTCACCCCTCCACTTT.

The sample holds many counts of this clone. The rearrangement links TRBV4-3 to TRBJ1-4; 7 nucleotides match TRBD1. V dropped 4 bases and J dropped 0; count of bases not matched to a gene: 8. CDR1 is LGHNA, CDR2 YSLEER, per germline. The CDR3 extends over 17 amino acids. CDR3 DNA sequence: TGCGCCAGCAGCCCGGACAGGAGCCGTGCAACTAATGAAAAACTGTTTTTT. This sequence encodes CASSPDRSRATNEKLFF.

This clone was seen a single time. The chain carries TRBV27 and TRBJ2-7; 7 bases align to TRBD2. Germline lookup yields CDR1 MNHEY and CDR2 SMNVEV (reference sequence). The CDR3 sequence is 13 residues long. V shed 2 bases, J shed 3 bases, and the junction held 1 base outside the gene matches. The CDR3 spells CASSLPGGYEQYF. As DNA, the CDR3 is TGTGCCAGCAGTTTACCGGGAGGCTACGAGCAGTACTTC.

The J gene is TRBJ2-1, the V gene TRBV28; 10 nucleotides match TRBD1. CDR3 length: 15 residues. Per germline, CDR1 MDHEN and CDR2 SYDVKM. J was trimmed by 7 bases and V by 2 bases; bases with no gene match: 5. The DNA of the CDR3 is TGTGCCAGCAGTTTACCCGGACAGGGGGGGAATGAGCAGTTCTTC. It translates to CASSLPGQGGNEQFF. The complete variable domain, with remaining parts taken from reference TRBV28 and TRBJ2-1, reads DVKVTQSSRYLVKRTGEKVFLECVQDMDHENMFWYRQDPGLGLRLIYFSYDVKMKEKGDIPEGYSVSREKKERFSLILESASTNQTSMYLCASSLPGQGGNEQFFGPGTRLTVL.

In DNA, the CDR3 is TGTGCCAGCAGCTTAGCCTTCTCTGGAAACACCATATATTTT. Its translation is CASSLAFSGNTIYF. This chain links TRBV7-6 with TRBJ1-3; no reliable D call. V gave up 0 bases and J gave up 0 bases, with 3 bases separating them. CDR1 is SGHVS and CDR2 is FNYEAQ in the germline V gene. The CDR3 is made up of 14 amino acids.

This clone was counted a few times. V is TRBV6-5 and J is TRBJ2-7; 10 bases line up with TRBD1. The CDR3 contains 15 residues. Trimming at V came to 0 bases and at J to 4 bases, leaving 3 bases not matched to a gene. CDR1 and CDR2 from the germline V gene are MNHEY and SVGAGI. This chain's CDR3 is CASSYSTGQGYEQYF. The DNA for the CDR3 is TGTGCCAGCAGTTACTCAACGGGACAGGGGTACGAGCAGTACTTC.

CDR3 residues: CASSLEREGPSYNEQFF. CDR3 nucleotides: TGTGCCAGCAGTCTCGAGCGGGAGGGCCCCTCCTACAATGAGCAGTTCTTC. The rearrangement joins TRBV28 to TRBJ2-1, with TRBD2 matching over 10 bases. Germline V gives CDR1 MDHEN, CDR2 SYDVKM. This CDR3 is 17 amino acids long. With 5 bases clipped from V and 0 bases from J, the junction kept 7 bases outside the gene matches.

J is TRBJ2-2 and V is TRBV4-2; TRBD2 agrees at 14 bases. CDR3 size: 18 residues. In germline, CDR1 is LGHNA, CDR2 YNFKEQ. V shed 2 bases and J 5 bases; nucleotides not matched to a gene: 7. CDR3 in DNA: TGTGCCAGCAGCCAATATGGGACTAGCGGGAGCTTAACCGGGGAGCTGTTTTTT. It is translated as CASSQYGTSGSLTGELFF.

A single count supports this clone. Germline and junction disagree at one end, which may indicate a read error. The chain couples TRBV28 to TRBJ1-2, with a possible D match to TRBD1 (6 bases). The CDR3 length is 11 residues. The V gene's germline CDR1 is MDHEN and CDR2 SYDVKM. The CDR3 DNA reads TGTGCCAGCACGACAGGCTATGGCTACACCTTT. It translates to CASTTGYGYTF.

The V gene is TRBV9, the J gene TRBJ1-2; D is uncertain. Germline CDR1 SGDLS, CDR2 YYNGEE. V was clipped by 4 bases and J by 3 bases, with 22 bases between them. This CDR3 has 17 amino acids. The CDR3 nucleotides are TGTGCCAGCAGCTTAAGCGGCCGCCCCCAGCAAGACTATGGCTACACCTTC. Its translation: CASSLSGRPQQDYGYTF.

The rearrangement joins TRBV30 to TRBJ2-2; a possible D gene is TRBD1 (5 bases). CDR3 length: 16 residues. From germline, CDR1 is GTSNPN and CDR2 SVGIG (reference sequence). V lost 4 bases and J lost 4, with 19 bases in between. This chain's CDR3 is CAWNVYETEPTGELFF. The CDR3 DNA is TGTGCCTGGAACGTCTATGAGACAGAACCCACCGGGGAGCTGTTTTTT.

Turning to this clone: Other DNA sequences in this sample translate to the same CDR3. J is TRBJ1-5 and V is TRBV6-1; 7 bases are shared with TRBD1. The CDR3 has 15 residues. V trimming: 3 bases; J trimming: 4 bases; junction bases outside the gene matches: 6. CDR1 and CDR2 from the germline V gene are MNHNS and SASEGT. The CDR3 sequence: CASSEVGGYNQPQHF. The CDR3 DNA follows: TGTGCCAGCAGTGAGGTAGGGGGCTATAATCAGCCCCAGCATTTT.

The rearrangement joins TRBV14 to TRBJ2-7, with D unresolved. Germline V gene sequence: CDR1 SGHDN, CDR2 FVKESK. V dropped 1 base and J dropped 6 bases, with 4 bases sitting between them. The CDR3 contains 11 residues. CDR3 nucleotide sequence: TGTGCCAGCAGCCAAGTCTTCGAGCAGTACTTC. Translated, it gives CASSQVFEQYF.

V usage is TRBV25-1 and J usage is TRBJ2-5; a possible D gene is TRBD1 (6 bases). This CDR3 has 14 residues. Trimming took 4 bases from V and 2 from J, leaving 11 bases between them. The germline gives CDR1 MGHDK, CDR2 SYGVNS. The CDR3 loop is CASSGFRGQETQYF. In nucleotides, the CDR3 is TGTGCCAGCAGTGGCTTCAGGGGACAAGAGACCCAGTACTTC.

The CDR3 spells CASRSTGGGLTQYF. For the CDR3, the DNA is TGTGCCAGCAGATCTACAGGGGGCGGACTGACGCAGTATTTT. V usage is TRBV28 and J usage is TRBJ2-3; the match to TRBD1 covers 9 bases. Trimming cost V 6 bases and J 9 bases; bases outside gene matches: 10. This CDR3 is built from 14 residues. Germline V gene lookup returns CDR1 MDHEN and CDR2 SYDVKM.

The chain uses TRBV29-1 and TRBJ2-5, with 10 nucleotides matching TRBD2. The CDR3 runs to 15 residues. Trimming took 3 bases from V and 1 from J; bases not matched to a gene: 5. Germline V gives CDR1 SQVTM, CDR2 ANQGSEA. DNA for the CDR3: TGCAGCGTTGATCTTAGCGGGAGGCTCCAAGAGACCCAGTACTTC. Amino acids: CSVDLSGRLQETQYF. The variable domain in full, with the rest retrieved from reference TRBV29-1 and TRBJ2-5, is SAVISQKPSRDICQRGTSLTIQCQVDSQVTMMFWYRQQPGQSLTLIATANQGSEATYESGFVIDKFPISRPNLTFSTLTVSNMSPEDSSIYLCSVDLSGRLQETQYFGPGTRLLVL.

This clone has just a few counts. The chain has TRBV7-9 and TRBJ2-7; possibly TRBD2 for D (6 bases). V was cut by 5 bases and J by 2 bases, with 13 bases left in between. The length of the CDR3 is 14 residues. The germline gives CDR1 SEHNR, CDR2 FQNEAQ (reference sequence). CDR3 region: CASSRGTETYEQYF. The DNA of the CDR3 is TGTGCCAGCAGCCGCGGGACGGAAACCTACGAGCAGTACTTC.

The genes are TRBV6-1 and TRBJ2-1; possibly TRBD1 for D (6 bases). The germline V gene has CDR1 MNHNS and CDR2 SASEGT. CDR3 size: 15 residues. V dropped 6 bases and J dropped 4 bases, with 16 bases sitting between them. The CDR3 protein is CASRFDRQDYNEQFF. The CDR3 nucleotides are TGTGCCAGCAGGTTCGACAGGCAGGATTACAATGAGCAGTTCTTC.

This rearrangement joins TRBV4-1 to TRBJ1-5; the match to TRBD1 covers 9 bases. This CDR3 comprises 17 residues. Germline V gene lookup returns CDR1 MGHRA and CDR2 YSYEKL. V lost 6 bases and J lost 3; bases outside the gene matches: 12. The CDR3 nucleotides read TGCGCCAGCAGTCCGTCCGGGACAGGGAGTTTCAATCAGCCCCAGCATTTT. This codes for CASSPSGTGSFNQPQHF.

This clone was found a few times. The V and J genes are TRBV4-1 and TRBJ2-7, with TRBD2 as a possible D gene (6 bases). This CDR3 is 15 amino acids long. The V and J ends lost 4 bases and 6 bases respectively, with 19 bases between them. CDR1 and CDR2 from the germline V gene are MGHRA and YSYEKL. CDR3 loop: CASSLHPGTPAEQYF. DNA of the CDR3: TGCGCCAGCAGCCTACACCCCGGGACTCCCGCCGAGCAGTACTTC.

The chain couples TRBV7-2 to TRBJ2-1, with D possibly matching TRBD2 (5 bases). Trimming took off 5 bases at V and 8 bases at J, with 25 bases between the two ends. The CDR3 extends over 17 amino acids. The germline CDR1 and CDR2 sequences are SGHTA and FQGNSA. This chain's CDR3 is CASSPPQWLADRDEQFF. In nucleotides, the CDR3 is TGTGCCAGCAGCCCACCCCAGTGGCTAGCCGACCGAGATGAGCAGTTCTTC.

The genes are TRBV10-3 and TRBJ2-3; 11 bases are shared with TRBD2. The CDR3 loop spans 16 amino acids. Trimming took 6 bases from V and 0 from J; bases not matched to a gene: 5. In germline, CDR1 is ENHRY, CDR2 SYGVKD. The CDR3 here is CAIRPGTSGSTDTQYF. CDR3 DNA sequence: TGTGCCATCAGGCCGGGGACTAGCGGTAGCACAGATACGCAGTATTTT.